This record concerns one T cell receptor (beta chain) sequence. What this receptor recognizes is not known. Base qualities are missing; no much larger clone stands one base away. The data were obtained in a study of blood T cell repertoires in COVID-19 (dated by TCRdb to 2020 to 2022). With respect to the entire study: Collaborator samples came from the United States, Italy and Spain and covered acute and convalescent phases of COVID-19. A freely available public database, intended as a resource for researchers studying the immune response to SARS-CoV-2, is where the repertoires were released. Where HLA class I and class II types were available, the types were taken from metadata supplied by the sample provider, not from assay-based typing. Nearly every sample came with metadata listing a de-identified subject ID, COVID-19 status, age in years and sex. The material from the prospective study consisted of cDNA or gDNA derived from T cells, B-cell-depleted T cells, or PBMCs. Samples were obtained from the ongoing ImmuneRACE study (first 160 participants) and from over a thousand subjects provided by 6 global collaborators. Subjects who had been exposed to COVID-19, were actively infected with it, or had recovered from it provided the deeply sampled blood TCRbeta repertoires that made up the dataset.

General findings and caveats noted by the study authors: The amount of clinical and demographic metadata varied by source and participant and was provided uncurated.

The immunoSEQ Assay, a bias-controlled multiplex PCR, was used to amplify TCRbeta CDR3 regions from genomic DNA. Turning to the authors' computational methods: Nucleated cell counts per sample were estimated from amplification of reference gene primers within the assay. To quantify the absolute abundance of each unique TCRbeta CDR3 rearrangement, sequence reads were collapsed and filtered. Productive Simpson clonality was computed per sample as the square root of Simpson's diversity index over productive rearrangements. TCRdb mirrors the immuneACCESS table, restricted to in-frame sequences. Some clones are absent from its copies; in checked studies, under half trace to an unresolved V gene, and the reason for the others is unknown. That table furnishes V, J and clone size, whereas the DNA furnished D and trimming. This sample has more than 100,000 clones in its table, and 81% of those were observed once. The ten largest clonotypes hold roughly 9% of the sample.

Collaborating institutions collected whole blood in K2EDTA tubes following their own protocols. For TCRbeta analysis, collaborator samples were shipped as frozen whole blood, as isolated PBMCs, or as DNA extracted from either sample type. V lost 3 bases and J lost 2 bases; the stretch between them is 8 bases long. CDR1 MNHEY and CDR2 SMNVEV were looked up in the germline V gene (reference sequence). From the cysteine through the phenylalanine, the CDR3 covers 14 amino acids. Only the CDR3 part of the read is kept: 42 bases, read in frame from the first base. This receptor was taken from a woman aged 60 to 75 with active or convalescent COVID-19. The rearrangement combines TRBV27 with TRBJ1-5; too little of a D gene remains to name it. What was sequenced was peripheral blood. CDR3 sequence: CASSLVRGNQPQHF. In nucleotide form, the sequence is TGTGCCAGCAGTTTGGTGCGCGGCAATCAGCCCCAGCATTTT.